The clone carrying this TCR beta chain occurred many times. The source of the sample is a study of T cells of healthy individuals. MiXCR, run by TCRdb on the 5' RACE reads, gives a single entry per CDR3 protein. The sample gives 53,000 or so distinct CDR3 sequences, 14% to 15% of which show up once; roughly a sixth is in the top ten. The clonotype comes from a human donor in good health.

The CDR3 here is CASSRLGPADTQYF. CDR3 nucleotides: TGTGCCAGCAGTCGGTTAGGGCCGGCAGATACGCAGTATTTT. The chain uses TRBV6-2 or TRBV6-3 and TRBJ2-3; D not resolved. The length of the CDR3 is 14 residues. Germline V gene sequence: CDR1 MNHEY, CDR2 SVGEGT. V was cut by 5 bases and J by 4 bases, with 13 bases left in between.